These 15 T cell receptor beta chains were sequenced from one sample in a study of blood T cell repertoires in COVID-19. Produced via immunoSEQ multiplex PCR; TCRdb's table is partial and in-frame only. The sample lists a few hundred thousand clones; approximately 82% were seen once. The sample comprised peripheral blood. The receptors come from a woman between 45 and 60 years old with acute or convalescent COVID-19.

The chain uses TRBV5-4 and TRBJ2-3; 11 nucleotides line up with TRBD2. The J segment lost 1 base and the V segment lost 4 bases, leaving 8 bases of the junction unmatched. Germline V gene lookup returns CDR1 SGHNT and CDR2 YYREEE (reference sequence). The CDR3 runs 17 residues. Written as DNA, the CDR3 is TGTGCCAGCAGCCCGGGACTAGCGGCCCTCGGCACAGATACGCAGTATTTT. It codes for CASSPGLAALGTDTQYF.

The V and J genes are TRBV6-6 and TRBJ1-2; 7 bases are shared with TRBD1. V shed 6 bases, J shed 3 bases, and the junction held 7 bases outside the gene matches. Per germline, CDR1 MNHNY and CDR2 SVGAGI (reference sequence). The CDR3 totals 14 residues. The DNA for the CDR3 is TGTGCCAGCAGACACTCACAGGGGTACTATGGCTACACCTTC. It specifies CASRHSQGYYGYTF.

The rearrangement joins TRBV9 to TRBJ2-2; tentative D call: TRBD2 (5 bases). The CDR3 sequence is 13 residues long. Germline V gene data show CDR1 as SGDLS and CDR2 as YYNGEE. Trimming cost V 3 bases and J 5 bases, with 8 bases left between them. CDR3: CASSETMTGELFF. CDR3 coding DNA: TGTGCCAGCAGCGAGACTATGACCGGGGAGCTGTTTTTT. The entire variable domain, with the rest obtained from reference TRBV9 and TRBJ2-2, is as follows: DSGVTQTPKHLITATGQRVTLRCSPRSGDLSVYWYQQSLDQGLQFLIQYYNGEERAKGNILERFSAQQFPDLHSELNLSSLELGDSALYFCASSETMTGELFFGEGSRLTVL.

The chain is built from TRBV18 and TRBJ2-5, with 7 bases lining up with TRBD1. Germline loops: CDR1 KGHSH, CDR2 LQKENI. This CDR3 spans 13 amino acids. The J segment lost 2 bases and the V segment lost 4 bases, leaving 1 base of the junction unmatched. CDR3: CASSLGQQETQYF. CDR3 in DNA: TGTGCCAGCTCACTGGGACAGCAAGAGACCCAGTACTTC.

The chain couples TRBV18 to TRBJ1-1; D is possibly TRBD1 (6 bases). CDR3 length: 14 residues. The V gene lost 2 bases and the J gene lost 10 bases, with 17 bases spanning the gap. Germline V gene data show CDR1 as KGHSH and CDR2 as LQKENI. CDR3: CASSPNSGVGRAFF. CDR3 in DNA: TGTGCCAGCTCACCAAATTCAGGGGTGGGTCGAGCTTTCTTT.

This chain uses TRBV10-1 with TRBJ2-3; 8 nucleotides line up with TRBD1. The CDR3 consists of 13 residues. J lost 5 bases, V lost 2 bases, and 0 bases had no gene match. Germline CDR1 is WNHNN and CDR2 is SYGVQD (reference sequence). This CDR3 is CASSEGQGDTQYF. CDR3 sequence (DNA): TGCGCCAGCAGTGAGGGACAGGGAGATACGCAGTATTTT.

This clone was observed a single time. The chain has TRBV3-1 (or the pseudogene TRBV3-2) and TRBJ1-4; 9 nucleotides line up with TRBD1. Germline CDR1 LGHDT, CDR2 YNNKEL (reference sequence). This CDR3 has 14 residues. The V and J ends lost 1 base and 7 bases, in that order; junction bases with no gene match: 1. The CDR3 nucleotides are TGTGCCAGCAGCCAAGTGGACAGGGGTGAAAAACTGTTTTTT. Translated, it gives CASSQVDRGEKLFF.

The chain employs TRBV18 and TRBJ2-7, with 7 bases aligning to TRBD1. The CDR3 runs 14 residues. J lost 2 bases, V lost 2 bases, and 3 bases had no gene match. Germline CDR1 KGHSH, CDR2 LQKENI. CDR3 DNA: TGTGCCAGCTCACCAAGACAGGGCCCCTACGAGCAGTACTTC. Translation gives CASSPRQGPYEQYF.

The chain carries TRBV4-2 and TRBJ1-2; 7 nucleotides agree with TRBD1. The germline V gene encodes CDR1 LGHNA and CDR2 YNFKEQ. This CDR3 is 18 amino acids long. V lost 0 bases, J lost 2 bases, and 12 bases stayed unmatched. The CDR3 reads CASSQDLNRGGLNYGYTF. CDR3 coding DNA: TGTGCCAGCAGCCAAGATTTGAACAGGGGCGGACTCAACTATGGCTACACCTTC.

The J gene is TRBJ1-5, the V gene TRBV4-1, with D possibly matching TRBD1 (6 bases). CDR1 is MGHRA and CDR2 is YSYEKL in the germline V gene. The CDR3 runs 14 residues. V gave up 7 bases and J gave up 7 bases, with 17 bases separating them. The CDR3 nucleotides read TGCGCCAGCACCCTAATCCAGGGGAGCCAGCCCCAGCATTTT. Residues: CASTLIQGSQPQHF.

This rearrangement joins TRBV10-3 to TRBJ1-1, with TRBD1 matching over 9 bases. J was trimmed by 5 bases and V by 4 bases; bases with no gene match: 5. The CDR3 length is 14 residues. The germline V gene has CDR1 ENHRY and CDR2 SYGVKD. CDR3 in amino acids: CAISAGQGRTEAFF. The CDR3 nucleotides are TGTGCCATCAGTGCAGGACAGGGGCGGACTGAAGCTTTCTTT.

The rearrangement links TRBV2 to TRBJ1-1; tentative D call: TRBD1 (6 bases). Per germline, CDR1 SNHLY and CDR2 FYNNEI. The CDR3 is 14 residues long. V was trimmed by 7 bases and J by 5 bases, leaving 17 bases between them. The CDR3 is CASNRGGDGTEAFF. The CDR3 DNA follows: TGTGCCAGCAACCGAGGGGGTGACGGGACTGAAGCTTTCTTT.

CDR3: CASSQASANTGELFF. As DNA, the CDR3 is TGTGCCAGCAGCCAAGCTAGCGCCAACACCGGGGAGCTGTTTTTT. This chain links TRBV4-2 with TRBJ2-2; TRBD2 is a possible D gene (6 bases). V dropped 1 base and J dropped 2 bases, with 8 bases sitting between them. Germline-derived CDR1 and CDR2 are LGHNA and YNFKEQ. This CDR3 has 15 amino acids.

The chain employs TRBV6-2 or TRBV6-3 and TRBJ2-3, with 8 bases matching TRBD2. CDR3 length: 14 amino acids. Germline assignment: CDR1 MNHEY and CDR2 SVGEGT. Trimming cost V 2 bases and J 3 bases; bases outside gene matches: 1. The CDR3 nucleotides read TGTGCCAGCAGTTACCGGGAGGGAACAGATACGCAGTATTTT. Translating it yields CASSYREGTDTQYF.

This chain links TRBV5-4 with TRBJ1-4; TRBD1 aligns across 9 bases. Germline V lookup: CDR1 SGHNT, CDR2 YYREEE (reference sequence). V lost 3 bases, J lost 1 base, and 4 bases stayed unmatched. This CDR3 comprises 16 residues. The CDR3 DNA sequence: TGTGCCAGCAGCTCGGACAGGGGAAGAACTAATGAAAAACTGTTTTTT. Translating it yields CASSSDRGRTNEKLFF.